This T cell receptor beta chain came from a study of blood T cell repertoires in COVID-19. Study context: The cDNA or gDNA used as material had been derived from T cells, B-cell-depleted T cells, or PBMCs.

The junction had 15 bases not matched to a gene; V was cut back by 3 bases and J by 4 bases. The length of the CDR3 is 19 residues. The germline CDR1 and CDR2 sequences are SEHNR and FQNEAQ (reference sequence). In the original analysis: Scientists estimated how many nucleated cells there were by amplifying reference gene primers. The repertoire was sequenced with immunoSEQ multiplex PCR; TCRdb's copy has only in-frame clones and lacks some. V, J and clone size derive from that table, while D and trimming were established from the DNA sequence. In the table there are fewer than 80,000 clones, more than 70% of which are singletons.

The sequenced sample was peripheral blood. This sequence joins TRBV7-9 and TRBJ2-5, with TRBD2 identical over 12 bases. The origin of this receptor is a woman aged 45-65 years with active or convalescent COVID-19. The CDR3 region has the DNA TGTGCCAGCAGCTTGGTAGGGGCTTTGACTAGCGGGAGCCGAGAGACCCAGTACTTC. It yields the protein CASSLVGALTSGSRETQYF.